The sequence of this T cell receptor (beta chain) was determined in a study of T cell changes during pregnancy in multiple sclerosis. The table came from immunoSEQ multiplex PCR; TCRdb's copy has only in-frame clones and leaves some out. The top ten hold 3.5% of the sample, which has about 55,000 clones, 94% seen once. With V trimmed by 2 bases and J by 6 bases, 3 bases remained unmatched. CDR3 length: 15 residues. CDR1 and CDR2 from the germline V gene are MNHNS and SASEGT. This material consisted of CD8+ T cells from peripheral blood mononuclear cells, taken in the third trimester of pregnancy. This TCR derives from a female donor with multiple sclerosis, enrolled in a pregnancy study. V and J are TRBV6-1 and TRBJ2-3; 12 bases agree with TRBD2. CDR3 nucleotide sequence: TGTGCCAGCAGTGAACCTAGCGGGAGGGGGGATACGCAGTATTTT. Translated: CASSEPSGRGDTQYF.